This T cell receptor beta chain was found in a study of blood T cells in healthy people across ages. About this clonotype itself: What it binds is unknown.

Primed by a sample-barcoded 5' primer and a J-beta primer mix, a second PCR proceeded for roughly 6 to 12 cycles. TCRdb fed the 5' RACE reads into MiXCR, producing one record per CDR3 protein. Here the sample spans approximately 600,000 distinct CDR3 sequences, approximately 59% being singletons. The germline gives CDR1 MNHEY, CDR2 SMNVEV (reference sequence). The CDR3 consists of 15 residues. J was trimmed by 4 bases and V by 1 base; bases with no gene match: 7. Whole-study results and caveats: Long-lived donors carried more naive CD4+ cells and greater diversity than aged donors. PBMCs that were unsorted prevented a conclusive naive versus antigen-experienced comparison. Diversity figures derived from one million T cells were judged to underestimate the true value.

This sequence joins TRBV27 and TRBJ2-7, with 7 bases that match TRBD1. This receptor was taken from a man aged 60-69 years in good health. Sequencing used blood. DNA of the CDR3: TGTGCCAGCAGTTTATTGGGGACAGCGTTGTACGAGCAGTACTTC. Its protein is CASSLLGTALYEQYF.